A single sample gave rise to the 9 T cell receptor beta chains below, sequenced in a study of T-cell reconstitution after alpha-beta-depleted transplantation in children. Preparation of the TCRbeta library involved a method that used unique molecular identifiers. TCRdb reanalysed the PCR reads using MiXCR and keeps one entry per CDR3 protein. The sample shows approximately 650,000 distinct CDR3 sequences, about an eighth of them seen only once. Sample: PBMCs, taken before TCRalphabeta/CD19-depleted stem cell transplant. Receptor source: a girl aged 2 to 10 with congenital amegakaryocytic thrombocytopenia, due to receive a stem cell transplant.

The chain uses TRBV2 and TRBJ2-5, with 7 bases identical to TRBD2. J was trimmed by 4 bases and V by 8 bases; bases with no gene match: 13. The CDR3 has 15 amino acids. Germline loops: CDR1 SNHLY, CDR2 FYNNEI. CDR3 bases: TGTGCCAGCTCTAACGTGGGAGGGCCGGGAGAGACCCAGTACTTC. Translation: CASSNVGGPGETQYF.

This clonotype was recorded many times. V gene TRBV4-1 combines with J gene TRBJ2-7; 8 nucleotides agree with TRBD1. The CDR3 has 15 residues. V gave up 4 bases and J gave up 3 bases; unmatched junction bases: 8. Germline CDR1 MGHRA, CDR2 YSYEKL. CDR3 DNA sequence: TGCGCCAGCAGCCGAGGACAGGGTAGCGGCTACGAGCAGTACTTC. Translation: CASSRGQGSGYEQYF.

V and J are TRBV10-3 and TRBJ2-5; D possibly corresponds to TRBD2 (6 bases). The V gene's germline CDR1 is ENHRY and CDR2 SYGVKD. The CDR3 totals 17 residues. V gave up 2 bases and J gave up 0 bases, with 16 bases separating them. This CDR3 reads CAISEGPSREYQETQYF. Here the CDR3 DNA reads TGTGCCATCAGTGAGGGACCCTCTCGGGAGTACCAAGAGACCCAGTACTTC.

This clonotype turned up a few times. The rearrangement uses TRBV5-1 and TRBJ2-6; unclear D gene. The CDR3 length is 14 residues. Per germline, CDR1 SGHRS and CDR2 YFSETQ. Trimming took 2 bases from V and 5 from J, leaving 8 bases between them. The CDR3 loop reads CASSFYWRANVLTF. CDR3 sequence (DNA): TGCGCCAGCAGCTTTTATTGGAGGGCCAACGTCCTGACTTTC. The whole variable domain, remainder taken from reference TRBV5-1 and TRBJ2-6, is KAGVTQTPRYLIKTRGQQVTLSCSPISGHRSVSWYQQTPGQGLQFLFEYFSETQRNKGNFPGRFSGRQFSNSRSEMNVSTLELGDSALYLCASSFYWRANVLTFGAGSRLTVL.

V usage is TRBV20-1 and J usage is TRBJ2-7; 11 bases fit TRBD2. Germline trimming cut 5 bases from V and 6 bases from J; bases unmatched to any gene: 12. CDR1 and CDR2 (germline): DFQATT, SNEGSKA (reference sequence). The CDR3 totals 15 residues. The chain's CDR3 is CSAARGTSGWVEQYF. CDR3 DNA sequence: TGCAGTGCTGCACGGGGGACTAGCGGTTGGGTCGAGCAGTACTTC.

CDR3: CASSLARPAGGFYEQFF. CDR3 bases: TGCGCCAGCAGCTTGGCCAGGCCAGCGGGAGGGTTTTATGAGCAGTTCTTC. The rearrangement joins TRBV5-1 to TRBJ2-1; 10 bases match TRBD2. The CDR3 covers 17 residues. The germline V gene encodes CDR1 SGHRS and CDR2 YFSETQ. The ends lost 0 bases at V and 8 bases at J; junction bases unmatched: 11. Full variable domain (rest looked up from reference TRBV5-1 and TRBJ2-1): KAGVTQTPRYLIKTRGQQVTLSCSPISGHRSVSWYQQTPGQGLQFLFEYFSETQRNKGNFPGRFSGRQFSNSRSEMNVSTLELGDSALYLCASSLARPAGGFYEQFFGPGTRLTVL.

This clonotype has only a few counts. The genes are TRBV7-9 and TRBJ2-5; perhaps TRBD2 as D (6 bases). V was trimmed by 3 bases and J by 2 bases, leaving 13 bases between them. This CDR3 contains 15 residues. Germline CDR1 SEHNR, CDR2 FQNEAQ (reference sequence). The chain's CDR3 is CASSFFLAVQETQYF. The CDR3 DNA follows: TGTGCCAGCAGCTTCTTTTTAGCGGTTCAAGAGACCCAGTACTTC.

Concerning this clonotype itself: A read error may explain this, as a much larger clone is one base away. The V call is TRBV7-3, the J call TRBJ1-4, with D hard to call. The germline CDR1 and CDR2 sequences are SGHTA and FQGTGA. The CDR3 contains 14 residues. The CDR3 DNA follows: TGTTCCAGCAGCTTAACGGGGAATAATGAAAAACTGTTTTTT. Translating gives CSSSLTGNNEKLFF.

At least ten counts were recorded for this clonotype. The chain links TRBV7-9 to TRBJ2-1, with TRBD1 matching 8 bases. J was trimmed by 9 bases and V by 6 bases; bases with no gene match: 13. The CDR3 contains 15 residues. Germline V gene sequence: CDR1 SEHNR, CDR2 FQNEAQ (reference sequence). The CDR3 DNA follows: TGTGCCAGCAGTTCCGGGACAGGATTTAGTGGTGAGCAGTTCTTC. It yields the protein CASSSGTGFSGEQFF.